Listed below are T cell receptor beta chains from one sample, sequenced in a study of blood T cell repertoires in COVID-19. Sequencing used immunoSEQ multiplex PCR; TCRdb keeps in-frame clones, though not all of them. The sample includes about 100,000 clones, about four fifths of them seen just once. The sequencing input was peripheral blood. The receptors shown here come from a human donor in a cohort sampled during active COVID-19. Both conserved end residues are part of each CDR3. A D gene is named only where the DNA matches it firmly. Expanded clones get a size class; other rows say once, few or many, or leave the size out.

v_call	j_call	clone_size	d_call	cdr3_nt	cdr3_aa
TRBV27	TRBJ2-2	.	.	TGTGCCAGCAGTTTCTTCCCGGGCAGGGTGAACACCGGGGAGCTGTTTTTT	CASSFFPGRVNTGELFF
TRBV5-4	TRBJ2-3	.	TRBD2	TGTGCCAGCAGCTTGAGCGGGACCGCTGGAGATACGCAGTATTTT	CASSLSGTAGDTQYF
TRBV29-1	TRBJ2-7	.	.	TGCAGCGTTACAGCAGCCTACGAGCAGTACTTC	CSVTAAYEQYF
TRBV11-2	TRBJ2-7	.	TRBD2	TGTGCCAGCAGCTTAGACGGACTGGGGGGGGAGCAGTACTTC	CASSLDGLGGEQYF
TRBV10-1	TRBJ2-3	.	.	TGCGCCAGCAGTGAATTACCATCCGGTACGCAGTATTTT	CASSELPSGTQYF
TRBV7-9	TRBJ2-7	.	TRBD1	TGTGCCAGCAGCTTCTCTGACAGGGGAGGAGACGAGCAGTACTTC	CASSFSDRGGDEQYF
TRBV5-1	TRBJ1-6	.	.	TGCGCCAGCAGCTTGTTGATAGATCCCAATTCACCCCTCCACTTT	CASSLLIDPNSPLHF
TRBV28	TRBJ1-2	.	TRBD1	TGTGCCAGCAGGGTGCAGGGGGCTACCTATGGCTACACCTTC	CASRVQGATYGYTF
TRBV27	TRBJ2-7	.	.	TGTGCCAGCAGTCCCCTGAGAGGGAGAAGACACGAGCAGTACTTC	CASSPLRGRRHEQYF
TRBV27	TRBJ1-2	.	.	TGTGCCAGCAGTTTCTCGGGGTTGGCCTCCTCAGGCTATGGCTACACCTTC	CASSFSGLASSGYGYTF
TRBV25-1	TRBJ1-1	.	.	TGTGCCAGTCAAAGGCGGGATGCTGAAGCTTTCTTT	CASQRRDAEAFF
TRBV24-1	TRBJ2-1	.	.	TGTGCCACCAGTGATTTTTCGGCGGTGACTCGATCCTACAATGAGCAGTTCTTC	CATSDFSAVTRSYNEQFF
TRBV5-1	TRBJ2-1	.	TRBD2	TGCGCCAGCTACTCTACTTCTAGCGGTGAGCAGTTCTTC	CASYSTSSGEQFF
TRBV18	TRBJ2-7	few	TRBD2	TGTGCCAGCTCACCTGCCCCGGGACTAGCGGATAGCTCCTACGAGCAGTACTTC	CASSPAPGLADSSYEQYF
TRBV29-1	TRBJ2-1	.	.	TGCAGCGTTGGACAGGCGGATGAGCAGTTCTTC	CSVGQADEQFF
TRBV12-3/TRBV12-4	TRBJ2-1	.	.	TGTGCCAGCAGATTGGGGCCGAATGAGCAGTTCTTC	CASRLGPNEQFF
TRBV11-3	TRBJ2-2	.	.	TGTGCCAGCAGCTCTGGGCCGAACACCGGGGAGCTGTTTTTT	CASSSGPNTGELFF
TRBV7-3	TRBJ2-7	.	TRBD2	TGTGCCAGCAGCCAAACTAGCGGGGGCCCATACGAGCAGTACTTC	CASSQTSGGPYEQYF
TRBV29-1	TRBJ2-1	.	.	TGCAGCGTTTTGGGACTGGGCTCCTACAATGAGCAGTTCTTC	CSVLGLGSYNEQFF
TRBV12-3/TRBV12-4	TRBJ2-5	.	.	TGTGCCAGCAGCGGGAGTGAGACCCAGTACTTC	CASSGSETQYF
TRBV19	TRBJ1-6	medium-sized	.	TGTGCCAGTAGAAACAGCGGGAAGTATTCACCCCTCCACTTT	CASRNSGKYSPLHF
TRBV18	TRBJ1-1	.	.	TGTGCCAGCTCACAGGAGACGGGGAACACTGAAGCTTTCTTT	CASSQETGNTEAFF
TRBV7-6	TRBJ2-2	.	.	TGTGCCAGCAGCCAGTGGACAGCGAACACCGGGGAGCTGTTTTTT	CASSQWTANTGELFF
TRBV7-3	TRBJ2-1	.	TRBD2	TGTGCCAGCAGCTTACTACCCCCGGTTGCGGGAGTACGGGATGAGCAGTTCTTC	CASSLLPPVAGVRDEQFF
TRBV15	TRBJ1-1	.	.	TGTGCCACCAGCAGAGCAGGGGTGAACACTGAAGCTTTCTTT	CATSRAGVNTEAFF
TRBV28	TRBJ1-5	.	.	TGTGCCAGCAACCCTGGGGGGACTAATCAGCCCCAGCATTTT	CASNPGGTNQPQHF
TRBV5-6	TRBJ2-7	.	TRBD1	TGTGCCAGCAGAAGACAGGGCCGGGAAGAGCAGTACTTC	CASRRQGREEQYF
TRBV6-5	TRBJ1-1	.	.	TGTGCCAGCAGTTTACAGGGAGGGACTGAAGCTTTCTTT	CASSLQGGTEAFF
TRBV2	TRBJ1-5	.	TRBD1	TGTGCCAGCAGTGACGAGGGGGCTGATCAGCCCCAGCATTTT	CASSDEGADQPQHF
TRBV5-4	TRBJ2-5	.	TRBD2	TGTGCCAGCAGCTGGGGGACTAGCGGAACCCAAGAGACCCAGTACTTC	CASSWGTSGTQETQYF
TRBV21-1	TRBJ2-3	.	.	TGTGCCAGCAGCAGGAGGAAAGGAGACGGATGGGCAGATACGCAGTATTTT	CASSRRKGDGWADTQYF
TRBV6-2/TRBV6-3	TRBJ2-1	.	TRBD2	TGTGCCAGCAGTCCCTACTCGGGGGGTACTAGCGGAGTGGACAATGAGCAGTTCTTC	CASSPYSGGTSGVDNEQFF
TRBV5-8	TRBJ1-2	.	TRBD1	TGTGCCAGCAGCGGAGGACAGGGTCTAGGCTACACCTTC	CASSGGQGLGYTF
TRBV7-8	TRBJ2-5	.	.	TGTGCCAGCAGCTTAGCGCTGCTAGGACAAGAGACCCAGTACTTC	CASSLALLGQETQYF
TRBV11-2	TRBJ2-5	.	.	TGTGCCAGCAGCGCGAACAGGCATCGGGAGACCCAGTACTTC	CASSANRHRETQYF
TRBV7-9	TRBJ2-7	few	TRBD1	TGTGCCAGCAGTCAGACAGGGGGCTGGTACGAGCAGTACTTC	CASSQTGGWYEQYF
TRBV5-1	TRBJ2-1	few	TRBD2	TGCGCCAGCAGCTTACGCACTAGCGGTTCCTACAATGAGCAGTTCTTC	CASSLRTSGSYNEQFF
TRBV5-1	TRBJ2-3	.	TRBD2	TGCGCCAGCAGCTCGCTAGCGGTTAGCACAGATACGCAGTATTTT	CASSSLAVSTDTQYF
TRBV7-8	TRBJ2-7	.	.	TGTGCCAGCAGCGAGGTACCGGAGAGCTCCTACGAGCAGTACTTC	CASSEVPESSYEQYF
TRBV29-1	TRBJ2-1	once	.	TGCAGCGCCGACTTCACGAGCTCCTACAATGAGCAGTTCTTC	CSADFTSSYNEQFF
TRBV7-3	TRBJ2-1	.	.	TGTGCCAGCAGCTTAATCTACCACAATGAGCAGTTCTTC	CASSLIYHNEQFF
TRBV6-4	TRBJ2-7	.	TRBD2	TGTGCCAGCAGTGATCACTATCTAGCGGGGAGAAGGGAGCAGTACTTC	CASSDHYLAGRREQYF
TRBV5-7	TRBJ2-3	.	TRBD2	TGTGCCAGCAGCTCTGCTCCTAGCGGGAGGCCAGATACGCAGTATTTT	CASSSAPSGRPDTQYF
TRBV7-9	TRBJ2-2	.	.	TGTGCCAGCAGCTCGGTATACACCGGGGAGCTGTTTTTT	CASSSVYTGELFF
TRBV19	TRBJ2-7	once	.	TGTGCCAGTAGCCCTCTAGCAGGAAGCTCCTACGAGCAGTACTTC	CASSPLAGSSYEQYF
TRBV5-6	TRBJ1-1	.	.	TGTGCCAGCACCCGGTTTTCCGGGGTGAACACTGAAGCTTTCTTT	CASTRFSGVNTEAFF
TRBV6-2/TRBV6-3	TRBJ1-5	.	TRBD1	TGTGCCAGCAGTTGGGGGACAGGGGGCTACCAGCCCCAGCATTTT	CASSWGTGGYQPQHF